This entry describes one TCR beta chain. The data derive from a study of T cell responses to AZD1222 COVID-19 vaccine. Trimming stripped 0 bases from V and 3 bases from J, with 5 bases between. CDR3 length equals 13 residues. Germline values: CDR1 SGHVS, CDR2 FQNEAQ. The method was immunoSEQ multiplex PCR; TCRdb's version includes in-frame clones alone and lacks a portion of them. The repertoire holds over 100,000 clones, with 75% to 90% as singletons. The receptor comes from an adult in good health. V gene TRBV7-8 combines with J gene TRBJ1-2; D is unresolved. The sample was peripheral blood, taken on day 0 of AZD1222 vaccination. CDR3 DNA: TGTGCCAGCAGCTTAGCCAGCCACTATGGCTACACCTTC. Its protein product is CASSLASHYGYTF.